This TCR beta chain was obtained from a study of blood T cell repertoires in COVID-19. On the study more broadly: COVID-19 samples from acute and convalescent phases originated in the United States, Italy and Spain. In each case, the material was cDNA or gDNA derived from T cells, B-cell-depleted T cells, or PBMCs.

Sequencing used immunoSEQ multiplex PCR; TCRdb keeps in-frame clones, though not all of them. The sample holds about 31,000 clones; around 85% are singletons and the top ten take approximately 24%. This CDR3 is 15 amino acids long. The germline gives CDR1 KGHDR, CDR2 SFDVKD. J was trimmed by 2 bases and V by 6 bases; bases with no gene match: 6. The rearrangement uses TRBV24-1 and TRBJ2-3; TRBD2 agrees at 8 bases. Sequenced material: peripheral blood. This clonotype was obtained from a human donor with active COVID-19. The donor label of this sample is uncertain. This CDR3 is CATSSGGADTDTQYF. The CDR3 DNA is TGTGCCACCAGTTCCGGGGGGGCCGACACAGATACGCAGTATTTT.